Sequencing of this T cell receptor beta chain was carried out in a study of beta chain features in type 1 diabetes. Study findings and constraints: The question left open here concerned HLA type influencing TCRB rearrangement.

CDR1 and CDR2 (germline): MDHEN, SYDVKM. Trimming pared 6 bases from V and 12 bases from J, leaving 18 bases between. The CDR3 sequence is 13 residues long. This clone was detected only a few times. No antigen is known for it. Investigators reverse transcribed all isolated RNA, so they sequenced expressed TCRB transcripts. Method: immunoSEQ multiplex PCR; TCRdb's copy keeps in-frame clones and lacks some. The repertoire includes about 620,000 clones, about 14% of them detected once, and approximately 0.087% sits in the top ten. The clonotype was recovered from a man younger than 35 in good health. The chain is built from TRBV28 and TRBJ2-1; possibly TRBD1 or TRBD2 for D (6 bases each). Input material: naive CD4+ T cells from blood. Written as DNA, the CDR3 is TGTGCCAGCAGGCCGAGGGGGGCCCAAGGGCAGTTCTTC. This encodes CASRPRGAQGQFF. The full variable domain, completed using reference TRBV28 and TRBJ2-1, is DVKVTQSSRYLVKRTGEKVFLECVQDMDHENMFWYRQDPGLGLRLIYFSYDVKMKEKGDIPEGYSVSREKKERFSLILESASTNQTSMYLCASRPRGAQGQFFGPGTRLTVL.